The 25 T cell receptor beta chains listed next were all sequenced from one sample in a study of T-cell reconstitution after alpha-beta-depleted transplantation in children (TCRdb year 2016). Libraries came from PCR. The sequencing machine was an Illumina HiSeq 2500. To normalize quantification of the TCRbeta repertoire, the TCR libraries were built with molecular barcoding that relied on unique molecular identifiers. TCRdb reprocessing: public reads trimmed at Q25 with fastp, clones called with MiXCR, in-frame beta chains kept. Every distinct CDR3 protein forms one entry, paired with its most common genes and DNA. This sample lists about 300,000 distinct CDR3 sequences; about a tenth were detected once. The ten largest clones represent less than 8% of the sample. The treatment or condition label for this specimen denotes: allogeneic hematopoietic cell transplantation with graft depleted of TCRalphabeta T cells and CD19 B cells.

The sequencing used PBMCs, collected before TCRalphabeta/CD19-depleted stem cell transplant. These receptors all stem from a boy younger than two with acute myeloid leukemia, due to receive a stem cell transplant.

This clonotype was counted at least ten times. The V and J genes are TRBV28 and TRBJ2-2, with D uncertain. There are 13 residues in the CDR3. Germline V CDR1 and CDR2: MDHEN, SYDVKM. V was shortened by 3 bases and J by 3 bases, with 5 bases between the two germline ends. The CDR3 reads CASSFEDTGELFF. The CDR3 DNA sequence: TGTGCCAGCAGTTTTGAGGACACCGGGGAGCTGTTTTTT.

This clonotype was detected ten times or more. The J gene is TRBJ2-2, the V gene TRBV27; maybe TRBD2 (6 bases). Germline V gene data show CDR1 as MNHEY and CDR2 as SMNVEV (reference sequence). The CDR3 length is 16 residues. Trimming removed 5 bases at V and 7 bases at J, with 20 bases between. The DNA for the CDR3 is TGTGCCAGCAGTCTAGCCCCGGGACTTGGTGGCGGGGAGCTGTTTTTT. Protein: CASSLAPGLGGGELFF.

The rearrangement links TRBV20-1 to TRBJ2-7; maybe TRBD1 (6 bases). The V end was cut by 3 bases, the J end by 2 bases, with 17 bases between. Germline V gene data show CDR1 as DFQATT and CDR2 as SNEGSKA (reference sequence). The CDR3 covers 15 residues. The CDR3 nucleotides read TGCAGTGCTAGCGAGGTGGCAGGGGTCACCTACGAGCAGTACTTC. Its translation: CSASEVAGVTYEQYF.

The chain uses TRBV28 and TRBJ1-2, with D unresolved. There are 14 residues in the CDR3. CDR1 and CDR2 (germline): MDHEN, SYDVKM. V shed 7 bases and J shed 4 bases, with 16 bases lying between them. In nucleotides, the CDR3 is TGTGCCAGCAAAAAATTTGAGGTCTTCTATGGCTACACCTTC. It specifies CASKKFEVFYGYTF.

In this sample, this clonotype turned up many times. The J gene is TRBJ2-6, the V gene TRBV5-5, with 9 bases identical to TRBD1. With 4 bases clipped from V and 0 bases from J, the junction kept 8 bases outside the gene matches. The V gene's germline CDR1 is SGHKS and CDR2 YYEKEE (reference sequence). The CDR3 extends over 18 amino acids. The CDR3 region is CASSPGQGGYSGANVLTF. The CDR3 DNA reads TGTGCCAGCAGCCCGGGACAGGGCGGGTACTCTGGGGCCAACGTCCTGACTTTC.

This clonotype was picked up many times. V gene TRBV5-1 combines with J gene TRBJ2-1, with D perhaps assigned TRBD1 or TRBD2 (6 bases each). Trimming took off 0 bases at V and 2 bases at J, with 9 bases between the two ends. The germline V gene encodes CDR1 SGHRS and CDR2 YFSETQ. The CDR3 extends over 15 amino acids. The CDR3 here is CASSLGGAPYNEQFF. The CDR3 coding sequence is TGCGCCAGCAGCTTGGGGGGGGCCCCCTACAATGAGCAGTTCTTC.

V is TRBV20-1 and J is TRBJ2-3, with TRBD2 matching over 15 bases. The V segment lost 5 bases and the J segment 0 bases; nucleotides outside the gene matches: 6. This CDR3 has 17 amino acids. Germline values: CDR1 DFQATT, CDR2 SNEGSKA (reference sequence). For the CDR3, the DNA is TGCAGTGCTGGACTAGCGGGAGGGCCCATAAGCACAGATACGCAGTATTTT. Its translation: CSAGLAGGPISTDTQYF.

V gene TRBV23-1 combines with J gene TRBJ2-2, with TRBD1 identical over 12 bases. TRBV23-1 is recorded as an ORF, its role being uncertain. V was pared by 4 bases and J by 9 bases, with 12 bases of the junction left unmatched. The CDR3 extends over 17 amino acids. The CDR3 reads CASSRYAGQGAIRELFF. CDR3 sequence (DNA): TGCGCCAGCAGTCGCTATGCGGGACAGGGGGCTATTAGGGAGCTGTTTTTT.

This clonotype was seen ten or more times. This chain connects TRBV12-3 or TRBV12-4 to TRBJ1-1, with 7 positions matching TRBD1. The V and J ends lost 3 bases and 2 bases, in that order; junction bases with no gene match: 6. CDR3 length: 15 residues. The CDR3 DNA reads TGTGCCAGCAGTTTTCCCACAGGGGCTAACACTGAAGCTTTCTTT. Translating gives CASSFPTGANTEAFF.

This clonotype showed up many times. The V and J genes are TRBV28 and TRBJ2-3, with D unresolved. The germline CDR1 and CDR2 sequences are MDHEN and SYDVKM. CDR3 length: 17 residues. Trimming took off 6 bases at V and 1 base at J, with 20 bases between the two ends. The CDR3 region is CASSFQPAFTGTDTQYF. For the CDR3, the DNA is TGTGCCAGCAGCTTTCAGCCCGCGTTTACGGGCACAGATACGCAGTATTTT.

This clonotype was found many times. This sequence joins TRBV25-1 and TRBJ2-2, with D possibly TRBD2 on 5 matching bases. The CDR3 covers 14 residues. Germline V lookup: CDR1 MGHDK, CDR2 SYGVNS. Trimming shortened V by 4 bases and J by 5 bases, and 11 bases separated the two germline ends. In DNA form, the CDR3 reads TGTGCCAGCAGTGGGTTCCTAGCTACCGGGGAGCTGTTTTTT. Encoded protein: CASSGFLATGELFF.

This clonotype has ten or more counts. The V gene is TRBV10-3, the J gene TRBJ1-3; no definite D call. The CDR3 runs 12 residues. V lost 7 bases and J lost 2, with 6 bases in between. Germline V CDR1 and CDR2: ENHRY, SYGVKD. The CDR3 DNA sequence: TGTGCCATCAAGGCAACTGGAAACACCATATATTTT. Its translation is CAIKATGNTIYF.

This rearrangement joins TRBV12-3 or TRBV12-4 to TRBJ2-1; 7 bases line up with TRBD1. The CDR3 length is 17 residues. V was clipped by 0 bases and J by 4 bases; unmatched bases: 9. The DNA for the CDR3 is TGTGCCAGCAGTTTAGCCACCCGCGACAGGGCTTACAATGAGCAGTTCTTC. Translating gives CASSLATRDRAYNEQFF.

In this sample, this clonotype turned up once. Given a much more abundant clone one base away, this may be a read error. The genes are TRBV27 and TRBJ1-2; D is ambiguous. The CDR3 runs to 15 residues. CDR1 and CDR2 (germline): MNHEY, SMNVEV (reference sequence). The CDR3 is CASTLKSNFYYGYTF. The DNA for the CDR3 is TGTGCCAGCACTTTAAAATCAAACTTTTACTATGGCTACACCTTC.

The table lists this clonotype with many counts. The chain is built from TRBV18 and TRBJ1-1; 7 nucleotides match TRBD1. From germline, CDR1 is KGHSH and CDR2 LQKENI. V trimming: 8 bases; J trimming: 0 bases; junction bases outside the gene matches: 6. The CDR3 has 14 amino acids. The DNA of the CDR3 is TGTGCCAGCAGCCCAGACAGGGTGAACACTGAAGCTTTCTTT. Translation: CASSPDRVNTEAFF.

In this sample, this clonotype turned up many times. This rearrangement joins TRBV3-1 to TRBJ2-1; 10 bases match TRBD1. V dropped 1 base and J dropped 7; count of bases not matched to a gene: 7. This CDR3 is built from 16 residues. The germline gives CDR1 LGHDT, CDR2 YNNKEL (reference sequence). The CDR3 DNA sequence: TGTGCCAGCAGCCAAGGGGGACAGGGGAGACGTAATGAGCAGTTCTTC. Protein sequence: CASSQGGQGRRNEQFF.

This clonotype was recorded at least ten times. The rearrangement joins TRBV28 to TRBJ2-1; D is perhaps TRBD1 or TRBD2 (5 bases each). Germline V gene data show CDR1 as MDHEN and CDR2 as SYDVKM. Trimming removed 5 bases at V and 7 bases at J, with 18 bases between. CDR3 length: 15 residues. The chain's CDR3 is CASSSPGRIMNEQFF. DNA for the CDR3: TGTGCCAGCAGTAGCCCGGGACGGATCATGAATGAGCAGTTCTTC.

This clonotype was seen repeatedly, ten times or more. The gene calls are TRBV27 and TRBJ2-1, with TRBD2 identical over 11 bases. This CDR3 is built from 16 residues. Germline V gene data show CDR1 as MNHEY and CDR2 as SMNVEV (reference sequence). The J segment lost 8 bases and the V segment lost 4 bases, leaving 10 bases of the junction unmatched. The CDR3 spells CASSSPTSGKFDEQFF. DNA of the CDR3: TGTGCCAGCAGTTCACCGACTAGCGGGAAATTCGATGAGCAGTTCTTC.

This clonotype was observed at least ten times. The chain has TRBV28 and TRBJ2-5, with TRBD1 matching over 7 bases. The germline gives CDR1 MDHEN, CDR2 SYDVKM. The V segment lost 5 bases and the J segment 3 bases; nucleotides outside the gene matches: 9. The CDR3 has 15 amino acids. The CDR3 reads CASSPTTTGKETQYF. Here the CDR3 DNA reads TGTGCCAGCAGTCCAACAACGACAGGGAAAGAGACCCAGTACTTC.

This clonotype was recorded many times. This chain uses TRBV24-1 with TRBJ2-6; D uncertain. Trimming pared 3 bases from V and 1 base from J, leaving 6 bases between. The CDR3 extends over 15 amino acids. The germline CDR1 and CDR2 sequences are KGHDR and SFDVKD. DNA of the CDR3: TGTGCCACCAGTGATCGGAAATCTGGGGCCAACGTCCTGACTTTC. It specifies CATSDRKSGANVLTF.

This clonotype turned up a few times. The V and J genes are TRBV29-1 and TRBJ2-1, with TRBD2 identical over 7 bases. V lost 7 bases, J lost 10 bases, and 10 bases stayed unmatched. The CDR3 is made up of 12 amino acids. Germline lookup yields CDR1 SQVTM and CDR2 ANQGSEA. This CDR3 reads CSASIAGGEQFF. The CDR3 DNA reads TGCAGCGCATCAATAGCGGGCGGCGAGCAGTTCTTC.

This clonotype occurred many times. The CDR3 protein is CASSWGDGTLRNEQYF. In DNA, the CDR3 is TGCGCCAGCAGCTGGGGGGACGGAACCCTAAGAAACGAGCAGTACTTC. The genes are TRBV5-1 and TRBJ2-7; D is perhaps TRBD2 (6 bases). The CDR3 spans 16 residues. The germline V gene encodes CDR1 SGHRS and CDR2 YFSETQ. V lost 3 bases and J 5 bases, leaving 21 bases between the germline ends.

This clonotype appeared many times. V and J are TRBV20-1 and TRBJ2-7, with D perhaps given as TRBD1 or TRBD2 (6 bases each). Trimming pared 1 base from V and 3 bases from J, leaving 16 bases between. The CDR3 is made up of 15 amino acids. Germline V gives CDR1 DFQATT, CDR2 SNEGSKA (reference sequence). The CDR3 spells CSARGVGGTHYEQYF. The DNA of the CDR3 is TGCAGTGCTAGAGGCGTAGGGGGGACCCACTACGAGCAGTACTTC.

This clonotype showed up many times. The chain joins TRBV7-8 to TRBJ2-7; either TRBD1 or TRBD2 may supply D (5 bases each). Germline CDR1 SGHVS, CDR2 FQNEAQ. This CDR3 region has 14 residues. The V and J ends lost 5 bases and 3 bases respectively, with 14 bases between them. In DNA, the CDR3 is TGTGCCAGCAGCCCTACGGGACGGAACTACGAGCAGTACTTC. It specifies CASSPTGRNYEQYF.

This clonotype was observed many times. This rearrangement joins TRBV7-3 to TRBJ2-2, with D tentatively TRBD2 (6 bases). This CDR3 spans 15 amino acids. Trimming removed 2 bases from V and 4 bases from J, with 11 bases in between. Germline CDR1 is SGHTA and CDR2 is FQGTGA. CDR3 sequence reads: CASSLGGSLTGELFF. CDR3 nucleotides: TGTGCCAGCAGCTTAGGGGGGTCGCTCACCGGGGAGCTGTTTTTT.